This T cell receptor (beta chain) was retrieved from a study of regulatory T cells in long-lasting Graves disease. Investigators prepared the TCR beta libraries by applying iRepertoire HTBI primers and Arm-PCR of CDR3 regions. One entry per CDR3 protein, called by TCRdb with MiXCR from the multiplex PCR reads. Of 700,000 or so distinct CDR3 sequences detected, around 30% appear once; the ten largest clones hold under 50%. Time point here: persistent/refractory GD, antithyroid drugs over 5 years with positive TRAb. PBMC RNA was the source of the TCR library. CDR1 is MNHNS and CDR2 is SASEGT in the germline V gene. With 4 bases removed from V and 6 bases from J, the gap between germline ends came to 21 bases. This CDR3 is 16 amino acids long.

The sequencing here drew on peripheral blood mononuclear cells (PBMCs), taken when the disease was refractory, from a patient treated with antithyroid drugs. The gene calls are TRBV6-1 and TRBJ1-2; tentative D call: TRBD1 (5 bases). The receptor's source is a female donor with Graves disease. The chain's CDR3 is CASSGWSLGRDHGYTF. DNA for the CDR3: TGTGCCAGCAGTGGATGGAGTCTAGGCAGGGACCATGGCTACACCTTC.